Shown below are 19 T cell receptor beta chains from a single sample sequenced in a study of tumor-infiltrating lymphocytes in localized non-small cell lung cancer. Assay used: immunoSEQ multiplex PCR; TCRdb lists only in-frame clones, some missing. The sample lists 7,500 to 9,500 clones, roughly four fifths occurring once. What was sequenced was uninvolved lung tissue not adjacent to the tumor. The receptors were gathered from a human donor with non-small cell lung cancer.

This rearrangement joins TRBV5-1 to TRBJ2-5, with 13 positions matching TRBD2. This CDR3 comprises 16 residues. Losses at the gene ends were 7 bases for V and 0 bases for J; bases not matched to a gene: 6. Per the germline V gene, CDR1 is SGHRS and CDR2 is YFSETQ. CDR3 nucleotide sequence: TGCGCCAGCCAAGAACTAGCGGGAGGGCACCAAGAGACCCAGTACTTC. This encodes CASQELAGGHQETQYF.

The rearrangement uses TRBV19 and TRBJ2-2; D could derive from TRBD1 or TRBD2 (5 bases each). The CDR3 covers 16 residues. Per germline, CDR1 LNHDA and CDR2 SQIVND (reference sequence). V was trimmed by 2 bases and J by 0 bases, leaving 10 bases between them. CDR3 DNA sequence: TGTGCCAGTAGTATAATTAGAGGGGCGAACACCGGGGAGCTGTTTTTT. It translates to CASSIIRGANTGELFF.

The V and J genes are TRBV28 and TRBJ2-7, with 7 bases lining up with TRBD1. V was clipped by 6 bases and J by 10 bases; unmatched bases: 9. The germline gives CDR1 MDHEN, CDR2 SYDVKM. This CDR3 is built from 12 residues. The CDR3 here is CASSSQGPFQYF. DNA for the CDR3: TGTGCCAGCAGCTCACAGGGGCCTTTCCAGTACTTC.

The chain carries TRBV5-6 and TRBJ1-2; perhaps TRBD1 as D (5 bases). The CDR3 spans 14 residues. Germline V lookup: CDR1 SGHDT, CDR2 YYEEEE. V gave up 2 bases and J gave up 8 bases, with 16 bases separating them. CDR3 nucleotides: TGTGCCAGCAGCTTAACAGGTGGAGAGAGGGGCTACACCTTC. It codes for CASSLTGGERGYTF.

Comments on this clone: Distinct nucleotide sequences in the sample also encode this CDR3. The rearrangement links TRBV10-2 to TRBJ1-1, with D possibly TRBD1 on 5 matching bases. Germline V gene sequence: CDR1 WSHSY, CDR2 SAAADI. V lost 11 bases and J 1 base, leaving 11 bases between the germline ends. The CDR3 consists of 12 residues. This CDR3 reads CASGRANTEAFF. The CDR3 nucleotides read TGCGCCTCGGGGCGGGCGAACACTGAAGCTTTCTTT.

This clone occurred once. J is TRBJ2-1 and V is TRBV4-1, with D maybe TRBD2 (6 bases). The germline gives CDR1 MGHRA, CDR2 YSYEKL. V gave up 0 bases and J gave up 9 bases, with 18 bases separating them. The CDR3 sequence is 16 residues long. The CDR3 coding sequence is TGCGCCAGCAGCCAAGATGCGGGGCGGTCCTTTGGTGAGCAGTTCTTC. Its protein is CASSQDAGRSFGEQFF.

In its sample, this clone was seen once. This chain joins TRBV6-6 and TRBJ1-4, with D uncertain. The V end lost 6 bases, the J end lost 8 bases, and 10 bases lay between the germline ends. Germline lookup yields CDR1 MNHNY and CDR2 SVGAGI (reference sequence). The CDR3 totals 12 residues. CDR3 nucleotide sequence: TGTGCCAGCAGCCCCCTAAGGGAAAAACTGTTTTTT. Amino acid sequence: CASSPLREKLFF.

This chain links TRBV5-4 with TRBJ1-1; TRBD1 might be the D (6 bases). The germline V gene has CDR1 SGHNT and CDR2 YYREEE (reference sequence). V was pared by 4 bases and J by 7 bases, with 11 bases between. This CDR3 comprises 12 residues. CDR3 nucleotide sequence: TGTGCCAGCAGCGGACAGCGGGATGAAGCTTTCTTT. Residues: CASSGQRDEAFF.

The J gene is TRBJ2-3, the V gene TRBV18, with D unclear. The CDR3 has 11 residues. Germline CDR1 and CDR2: KGHSH and LQKENI. The V gene lost 2 bases and the J gene lost 4 bases, with 1 base spanning the gap. CDR3 amino acids: CASSPSDTQYF. The CDR3 DNA is TGTGCCAGCTCACCATCAGATACGCAGTATTTT.

The V gene is TRBV7-9, the J gene TRBJ1-1; D ambiguous. The CDR3 is 12 amino acids. Per the germline V gene, CDR1 is SEHNR and CDR2 is FQNEAQ (reference sequence). V was shortened by 3 bases and J by 8 bases, with 10 bases between the two germline ends. CDR3 sequence (DNA): TGTGCCAGCAGCTTCCTTGACCCCGAAGCTTTCTTT. As protein: CASSFLDPEAFF.

This rearrangement joins TRBV5-6 to TRBJ2-1; 11 positions agree with TRBD2. The length of the CDR3 is 15 residues. Germline CDR1 SGHDT, CDR2 YYEEEE. V shed 7 bases, J shed 4 bases, and the junction held 7 bases outside the gene matches. CDR3 sequence (DNA): TGTGCCAGCCGAGGGGGACTAGCGGATTACAATGAGCAGTTCTTC. Amino acid sequence: CASRGGLADYNEQFF.

The chain joins TRBV2 to TRBJ2-5, with D hard to call. V was cut by 7 bases and J by 2 bases, with 17 bases left in between. This CDR3 contains 15 residues. Germline assignment: CDR1 SNHLY and CDR2 FYNNEI. Written as DNA, the CDR3 is TGTGCCAGCACCACTTTAAGGGCAGCTCAAGAGACCCAGTACTTC. Amino acid sequence: CASTTLRAAQETQYF.

The chain combines TRBV9 with TRBJ1-1, with a tentative D call TRBD1 (6 bases). This CDR3 spans 15 amino acids. From germline, CDR1 is SGDLS and CDR2 YYNGEE. The V end lost 3 bases, the J end lost 1 base, and 13 bases lay between the germline ends. CDR3 residues: CASSALLTGNTEAFF. In nucleotides, the CDR3 is TGTGCCAGCAGCGCACTTCTGACAGGGAACACTGAAGCTTTCTTT.

The chain carries TRBV7-2 and TRBJ2-7; D is unclear. V lost 8 bases to trimming and J lost 4 bases, with 9 bases between them. From germline, CDR1 is SGHTA and CDR2 FQGNSA. The CDR3 is 11 residues long. The CDR3 sequence is CASSAVYEQYF. In DNA form, the CDR3 reads TGTGCCAGCTCAGCCGTTTACGAGCAGTACTTC.

This chain uses TRBV27 with TRBJ2-1; D is unresolved. The ends were cut back, 11 bases at V and 0 bases at J, with 8 bases in the middle. CDR1 and CDR2 from the germline V gene are MNHEY and SMNVEV (reference sequence). This CDR3 has 12 residues. The CDR3 sequence: CASALSYNEQFF. CDR3 DNA sequence: TGTGCCTCCGCACTCTCCTACAATGAGCAGTTCTTC.

The chain carries TRBV30 and TRBJ2-2; D not certain. V was pared by 1 base and J by 5 bases, with 2 bases between. The germline V gene encodes CDR1 GTSNPN and CDR2 SVGIG (reference sequence). This CDR3 spans 11 amino acids. CDR3 sequence reads: CAWSATGELFF. The CDR3 DNA follows: TGTGCCTGGAGTGCGACCGGGGAGCTGTTTTTT.

The chain couples TRBV6-6 to TRBJ2-1, with 7 bases aligning to TRBD1. Per the germline V gene, CDR1 is MNHNY and CDR2 is SVGAGI (reference sequence). V gave up 5 bases and J gave up 6 bases; unmatched junction bases: 4. This CDR3 has 13 amino acids. CDR3 in DNA: TGTGCCAGCAGTGTAACAGGGGTCAATGAGCAGTTCTTC. Translated, it gives CASSVTGVNEQFF.

CDR3 sequence (DNA): TGTGCCAGCAGCGTGACTAGGGTAGATACGCAGTATTTT. It specifies CASSVTRVDTQYF. The chain links TRBV7-3 to TRBJ2-3; tentatively, D is TRBD2 (6 bases). Trimming took off 5 bases at V and 5 bases at J, with 11 bases between the two ends. Germline lookup yields CDR1 SGHTA and CDR2 FQGTGA. The CDR3 spans 13 residues. Variable domain in full (rest from reference TRBV7-3 and TRBJ2-3): GAGVSQTPSNKVTEKGKYVELRCDPISGHTALYWYRQSLGQGPEFLIYFQGTGAADDSGLPNDRFFAVRPEGSVSTLKIQRTERGDSAVYLCASSVTRVDTQYFGPGTRLTVL.

V gene TRBV9 combines with J gene TRBJ2-5, with D perhaps TRBD1 (6 bases). V lost 4 bases, J lost 5 bases, and 12 bases lay in between. Germline V lookup: CDR1 SGDLS, CDR2 YYNGEE. The CDR3 totals 13 residues. The CDR3, as DNA: TGTGCCAGCAGCCAAGGACAGAGTGAGACCCAGTACTTC. As protein: CASSQGQSETQYF.